The entry below gives a single T cell receptor beta chain sequence along with its context. As handled by the study authors: Estimation of nucleated cell counts relied on the amplification of reference gene primers. The protocol was immunoSEQ multiplex PCR, while the TCRdb copy is restricted to in-frame clones and leaves out a portion. D and trimming were read from the DNA, whereas the V and J calls and clone size are those reported in that table. Altogether 90,000 to 100,000 clones are present, roughly 87% being singletons, with the ten largest covering approximately 5%. These data originate in a study of blood T cell repertoires in COVID-19. Across the whole study: Material from acute and convalescent COVID-19 was sourced from the United States, Italy and Spain. PBMCs, B-cell-depleted T cells, or T cells provided the cDNA or gDNA that made up the material.

Germline V gene lookup returns CDR1 LNHNV and CDR2 YYDKDF (reference sequence). CDR3 size: 16 residues. V dropped 0 bases and J dropped 0 bases, with 9 bases sitting between them. The chain uses TRBV15 and TRBJ1-3; D not certain. Sequenced sample: peripheral blood. This TCR came from a man aged 65-85 years with acute or convalescent COVID-19. CDR3 nucleotides: TGTGCCACCAGCAGAGAGGCAGGTTCCTCTGGAAACACCATATATTTT. Translated: CATSREAGSSGNTIYF.